This T cell receptor (beta chain) comes out of a study of blood T cell repertoires in COVID-19. Assay used: immunoSEQ multiplex PCR; TCRdb lists only in-frame clones, some missing. This table holds 150,000 to 200,000 clones, around 85% found once. Input material: peripheral blood. This TCR derives from an older woman with COVID-19, enrolled during active disease.

CDR3 residues: CASRIGAGVGTGELFF. The CDR3 DNA is TGTGCCAGCAGAATAGGGGCGGGAGTAGGGACCGGGGAGCTGTTTTTT. This rearrangement joins TRBV27 to TRBJ2-2; 7 nucleotides align to TRBD2. CDR1 and CDR2 (germline): MNHEY, SMNVEV (reference sequence). This CDR3 is 16 amino acids long. Trimming at V came to 6 bases and at J to 5 bases, leaving 12 bases not matched to a gene.